This record covers a single TCR beta chain. What it recognizes is unknown. The entry originates in a study of blood T cells in healthy people across ages. Using a J-beta primer mix together with a sample-barcoded 5' primer, a second PCR was run for about 6 to 11 cycles. One entry per CDR3 protein results from TCRdb running MiXCR on the 5' RACE reads. Of approximately 780,000 distinct CDR3 sequences listed, roughly 25% are singletons. Broader study findings: Age brought a roughly linear fall in TCR beta diversity measured per million T cells.

These sequences were also reported in another study, on T cells of mothers and their children. That report notes: Samples were obtained from a few healthy Caucasian mothers and their six children.

This sequence was found in a boy aged 5-17 years in good health. Input material: blood.

The CDR3 region has the DNA TGTGCCAGCAGTTTTGGCAGGGGAAAGACTGAAGCTTTCTTT. This sequence encodes CASSFGRGKTEAFF. The V gene is TRBV12-3 or TRBV12-4, the J gene TRBJ1-1; weak D call: TRBD1 (6 bases). There are 14 residues in the CDR3. V was cut by 3 bases and J by 5 bases, with 13 bases left in between.